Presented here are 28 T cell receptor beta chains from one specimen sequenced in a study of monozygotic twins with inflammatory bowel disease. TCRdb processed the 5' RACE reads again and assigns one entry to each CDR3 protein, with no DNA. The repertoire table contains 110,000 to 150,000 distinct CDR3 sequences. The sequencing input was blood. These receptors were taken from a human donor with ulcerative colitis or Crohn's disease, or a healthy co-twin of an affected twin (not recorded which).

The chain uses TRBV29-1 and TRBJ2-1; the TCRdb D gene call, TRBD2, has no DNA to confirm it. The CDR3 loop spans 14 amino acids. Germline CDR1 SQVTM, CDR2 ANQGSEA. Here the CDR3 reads CSAPRVGSYNEQFF.

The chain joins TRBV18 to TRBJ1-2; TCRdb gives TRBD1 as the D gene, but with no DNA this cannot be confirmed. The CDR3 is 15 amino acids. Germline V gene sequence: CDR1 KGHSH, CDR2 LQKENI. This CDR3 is CASSPQGQGLNSYTF.

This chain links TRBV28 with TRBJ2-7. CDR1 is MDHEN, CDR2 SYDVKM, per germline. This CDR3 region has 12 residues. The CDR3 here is CASSFHRAEQYF.

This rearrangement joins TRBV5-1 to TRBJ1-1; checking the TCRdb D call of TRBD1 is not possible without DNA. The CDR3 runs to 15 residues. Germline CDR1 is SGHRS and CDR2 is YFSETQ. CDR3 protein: CASSLSGTANTEAFF.

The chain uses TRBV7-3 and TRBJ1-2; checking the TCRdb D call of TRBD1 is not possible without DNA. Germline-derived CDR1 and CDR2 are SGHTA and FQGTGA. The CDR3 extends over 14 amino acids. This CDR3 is CASSPGGFGYGYTF.

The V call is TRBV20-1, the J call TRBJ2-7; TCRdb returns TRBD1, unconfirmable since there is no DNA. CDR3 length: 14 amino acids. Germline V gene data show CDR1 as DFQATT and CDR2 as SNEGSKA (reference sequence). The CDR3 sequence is CSASPWTAPYEQYF.

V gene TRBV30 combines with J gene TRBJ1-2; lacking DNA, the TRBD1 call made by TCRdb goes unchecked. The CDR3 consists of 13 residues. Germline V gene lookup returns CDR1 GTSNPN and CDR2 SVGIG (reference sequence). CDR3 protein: CAWSVGGGVGYTF.

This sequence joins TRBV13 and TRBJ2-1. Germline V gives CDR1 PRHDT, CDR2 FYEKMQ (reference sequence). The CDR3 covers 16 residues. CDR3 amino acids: CASSLGLAGPYNEQFF.

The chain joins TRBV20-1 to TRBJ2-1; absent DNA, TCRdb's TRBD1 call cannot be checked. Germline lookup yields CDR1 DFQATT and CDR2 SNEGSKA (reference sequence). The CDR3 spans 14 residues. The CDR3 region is CSARDPAGGDEQFF.

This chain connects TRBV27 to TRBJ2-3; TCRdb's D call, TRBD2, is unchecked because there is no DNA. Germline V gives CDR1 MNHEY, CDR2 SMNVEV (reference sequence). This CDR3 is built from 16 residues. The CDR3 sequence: CASSLFSGSPPDTQYF.

The CDR3 loop is CASSKTSGSVYNEQFF. The V and J genes are TRBV27 and TRBJ2-1; the TCRdb call, TRBD2, lacks DNA for checking. The CDR3 covers 16 residues. Germline-derived CDR1 and CDR2 are MNHEY and SMNVEV (reference sequence).

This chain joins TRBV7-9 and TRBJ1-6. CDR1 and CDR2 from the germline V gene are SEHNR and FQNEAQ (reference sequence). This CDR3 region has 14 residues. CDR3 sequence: CASSLRQSGSPLHF.

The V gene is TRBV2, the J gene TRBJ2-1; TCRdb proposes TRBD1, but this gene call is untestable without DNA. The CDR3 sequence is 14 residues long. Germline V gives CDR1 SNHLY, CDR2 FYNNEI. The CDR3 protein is CASSRTGQSDEQFF.

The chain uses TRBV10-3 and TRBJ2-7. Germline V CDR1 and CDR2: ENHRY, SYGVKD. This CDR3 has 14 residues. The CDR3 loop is CAIAASGFAYEQYF.

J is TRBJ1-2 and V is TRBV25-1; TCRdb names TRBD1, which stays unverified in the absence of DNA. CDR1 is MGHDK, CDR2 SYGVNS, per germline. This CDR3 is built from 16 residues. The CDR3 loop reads CASSASSGTVPIGYTF.

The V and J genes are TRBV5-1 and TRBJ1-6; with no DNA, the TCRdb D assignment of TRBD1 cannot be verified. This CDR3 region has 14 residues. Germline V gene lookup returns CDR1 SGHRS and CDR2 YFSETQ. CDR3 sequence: CASSLEGNNSPLHF. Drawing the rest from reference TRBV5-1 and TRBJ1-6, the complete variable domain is KAGVTQTPRYLIKTRGQQVTLSCSPISGHRSVSWYQQTPGQGLQFLFEYFSETQRNKGNFPGRFSGRQFSNSRSEMNVSTLELGDSALYLCASSLEGNNSPLHFGNGTRLTVT.

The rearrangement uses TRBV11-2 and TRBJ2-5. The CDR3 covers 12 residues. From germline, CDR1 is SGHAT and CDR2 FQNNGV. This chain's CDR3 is CASSLVFETQYF.

The CDR3 loop is CSASPGAGMNTEAFF. This chain uses TRBV20-1 with TRBJ1-1; there is no DNA to check the TCRdb D call of TRBD1. CDR3 length: 15 amino acids. Germline V CDR1 and CDR2: DFQATT, SNEGSKA (reference sequence).

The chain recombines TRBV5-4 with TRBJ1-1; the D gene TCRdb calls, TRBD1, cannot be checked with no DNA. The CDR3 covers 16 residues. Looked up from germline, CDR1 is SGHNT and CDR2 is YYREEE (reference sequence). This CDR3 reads CASSPADRGPFTEAFF.

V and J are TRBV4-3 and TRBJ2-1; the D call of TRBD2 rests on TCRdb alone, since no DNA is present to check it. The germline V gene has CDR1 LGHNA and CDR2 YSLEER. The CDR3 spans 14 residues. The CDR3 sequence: CASSPRGTQDEQFF.

The CDR3 sequence: CASSLLDRASEAFF. This chain uses TRBV5-1 with TRBJ1-1; lacking DNA, the TRBD1 call made by TCRdb goes unchecked. The length of the CDR3 is 14 residues. Germline V gene sequence: CDR1 SGHRS, CDR2 YFSETQ.

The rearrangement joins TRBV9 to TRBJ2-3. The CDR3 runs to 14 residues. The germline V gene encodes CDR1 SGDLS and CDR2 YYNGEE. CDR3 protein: CASSVLTDTDTQYF.

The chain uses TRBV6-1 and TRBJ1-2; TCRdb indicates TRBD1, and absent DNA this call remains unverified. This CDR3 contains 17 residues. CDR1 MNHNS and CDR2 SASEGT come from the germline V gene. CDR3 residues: CASSEFENRGANYGYTF.

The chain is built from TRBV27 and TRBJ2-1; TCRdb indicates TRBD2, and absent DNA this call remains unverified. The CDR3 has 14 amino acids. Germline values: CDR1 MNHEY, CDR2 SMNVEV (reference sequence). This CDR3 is CASSLLARYNEQFF.

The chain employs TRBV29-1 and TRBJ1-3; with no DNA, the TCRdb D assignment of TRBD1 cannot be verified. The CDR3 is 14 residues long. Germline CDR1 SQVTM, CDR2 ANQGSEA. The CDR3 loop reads CSAQTSGEGNTIYF.

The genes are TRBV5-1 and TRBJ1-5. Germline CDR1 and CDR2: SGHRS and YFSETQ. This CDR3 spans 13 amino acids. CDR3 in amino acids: CASSLAGNQPQHF. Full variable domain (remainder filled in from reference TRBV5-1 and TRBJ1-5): KAGVTQTPRYLIKTRGQQVTLSCSPISGHRSVSWYQQTPGQGLQFLFEYFSETQRNKGNFPGRFSGRQFSNSRSEMNVSTLELGDSALYLCASSLAGNQPQHFGDGTRLSIL.

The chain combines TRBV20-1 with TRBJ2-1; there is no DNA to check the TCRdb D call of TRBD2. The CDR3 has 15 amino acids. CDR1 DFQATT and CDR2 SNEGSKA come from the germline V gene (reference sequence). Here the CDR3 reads CSARPPPGTANEQFF.

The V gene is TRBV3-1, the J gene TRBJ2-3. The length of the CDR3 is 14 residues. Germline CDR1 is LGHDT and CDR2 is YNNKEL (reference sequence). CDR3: CASSQEGSTDTQYF.